The T cell receptor (beta chain) under discussion was sequenced for a study of early T cells in non-severe SARS-CoV-2 infection. Study as a whole: The study sequenced bulk RNA from unsorted whole blood, with chains unpaired.

This clonotype was detected many times. Via MiXCR, TCRdb re-called the 5' RACE reads, giving one row per CDR3 protein. Found here are some 36,000 distinct CDR3 sequences, roughly 5.7% of them singletons; the top ten hold under 7.5%. In germline, CDR1 is MDHEN, CDR2 SYDVKM. The CDR3 is 14 amino acids. The V end lost 7 bases, the J end lost 6 bases, and 17 bases lay between the germline ends. The chain employs TRBV28 and TRBJ2-3, with D possibly matching TRBD2 (6 bases). Source material: whole blood. The TCR was taken from an adult who was a healthcare worker with PCR-confirmed SARS-CoV-2 infection or an uninfected control (not recorded which). The CDR3 protein is CASTVSVGGDTQYF. For the CDR3, the DNA is TGTGCCAGCACCGTCAGCGTAGGAGGGGATACGCAGTATTTT.